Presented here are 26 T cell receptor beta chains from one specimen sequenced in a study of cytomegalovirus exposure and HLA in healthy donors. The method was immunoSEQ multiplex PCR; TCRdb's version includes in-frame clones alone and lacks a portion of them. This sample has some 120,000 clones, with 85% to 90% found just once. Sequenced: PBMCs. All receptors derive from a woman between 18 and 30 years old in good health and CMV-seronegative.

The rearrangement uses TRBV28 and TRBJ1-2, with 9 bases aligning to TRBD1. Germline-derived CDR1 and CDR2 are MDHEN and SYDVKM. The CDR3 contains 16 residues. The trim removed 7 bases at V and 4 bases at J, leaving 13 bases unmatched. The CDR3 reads CASTSSQGAMGYGYTF. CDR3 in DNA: TGTGCCAGCACCTCATCACAGGGGGCAATGGGCTATGGCTACACCTTC.

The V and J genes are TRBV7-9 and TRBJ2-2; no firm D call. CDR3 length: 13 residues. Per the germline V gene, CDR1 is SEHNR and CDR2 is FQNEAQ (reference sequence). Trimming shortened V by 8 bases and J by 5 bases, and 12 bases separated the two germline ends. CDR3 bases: TGTGCCAGCCACAGACACGTTACCGGGGAGCTGTTTTTT. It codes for CASHRHVTGELFF.

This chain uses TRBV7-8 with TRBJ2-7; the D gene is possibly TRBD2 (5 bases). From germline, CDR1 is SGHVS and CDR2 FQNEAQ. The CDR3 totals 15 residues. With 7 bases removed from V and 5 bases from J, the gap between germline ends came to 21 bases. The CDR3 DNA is TGTGCCAGCACCCGACGCGGGTTACCGGGCCACGAGCAGTACTTC. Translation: CASTRRGLPGHEQYF.

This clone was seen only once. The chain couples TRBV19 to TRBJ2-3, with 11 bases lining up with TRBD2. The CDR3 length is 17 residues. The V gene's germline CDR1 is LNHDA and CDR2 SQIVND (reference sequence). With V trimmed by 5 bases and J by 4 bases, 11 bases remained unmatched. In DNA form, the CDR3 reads TGTGCCAGTAGTGTTATAGCGGGAGGGCCTATCTCAGATACGCAGTATTTT. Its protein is CASSVIAGGPISDTQYF.

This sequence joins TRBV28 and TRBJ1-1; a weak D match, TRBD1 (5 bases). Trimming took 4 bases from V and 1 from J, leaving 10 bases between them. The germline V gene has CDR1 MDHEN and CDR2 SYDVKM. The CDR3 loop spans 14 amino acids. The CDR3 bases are TGTGCCAGCAGTTCACCAGGGCAGAACACTGAAGCTTTCTTT. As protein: CASSSPGQNTEAFF.

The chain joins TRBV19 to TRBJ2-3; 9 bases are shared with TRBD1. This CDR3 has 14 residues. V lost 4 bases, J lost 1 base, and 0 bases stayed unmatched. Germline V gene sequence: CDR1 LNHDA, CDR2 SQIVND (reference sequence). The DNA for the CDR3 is TGTGCCAGTAGTAGGGACAGGGGCACAGATACGCAGTATTTT. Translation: CASSRDRGTDTQYF.

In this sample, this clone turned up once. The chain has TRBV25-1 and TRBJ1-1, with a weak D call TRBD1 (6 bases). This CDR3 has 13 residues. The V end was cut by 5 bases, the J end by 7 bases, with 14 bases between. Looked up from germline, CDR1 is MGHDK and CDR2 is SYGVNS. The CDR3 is CASSLRQVDEAFF. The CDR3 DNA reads TGTGCCAGCAGTCTCCGACAGGTGGATGAAGCTTTCTTT. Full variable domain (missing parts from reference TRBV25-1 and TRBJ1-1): EADIYQTPRYLVIGTGKKITLECSQTMGHDKMYWYQQDPGMELHLIHYSYGVNSTEKGDLSSESTVSRIRTEHFPLTLESARPSHTSQYLCASSLRQVDEAFFGQGTRLTVV.

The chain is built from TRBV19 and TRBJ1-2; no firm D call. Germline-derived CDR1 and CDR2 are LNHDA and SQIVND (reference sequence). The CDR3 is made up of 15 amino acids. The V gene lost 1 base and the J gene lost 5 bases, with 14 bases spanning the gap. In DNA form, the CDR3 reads TGTGCCAGTAGTATAGGTTCGGGTCACGGGTATGGCTACACCTTC. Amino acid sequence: CASSIGSGHGYGYTF.

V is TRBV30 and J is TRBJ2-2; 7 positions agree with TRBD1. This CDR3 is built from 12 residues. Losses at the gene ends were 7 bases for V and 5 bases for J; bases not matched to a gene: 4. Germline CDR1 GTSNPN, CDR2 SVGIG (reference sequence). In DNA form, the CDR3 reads TGTGCCTTAAACAGGGGAACCGGGGAGCTGTTTTTT. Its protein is CALNRGTGELFF.

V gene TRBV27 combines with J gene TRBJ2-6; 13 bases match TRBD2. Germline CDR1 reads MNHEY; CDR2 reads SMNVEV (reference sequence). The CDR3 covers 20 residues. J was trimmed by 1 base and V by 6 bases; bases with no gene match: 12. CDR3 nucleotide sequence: TGTGCCAGCAGACCAGGACTAGCGGGAGATTACACTTCTGGGGCCAACGTCCTGACTTTC. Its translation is CASRPGLAGDYTSGANVLTF.

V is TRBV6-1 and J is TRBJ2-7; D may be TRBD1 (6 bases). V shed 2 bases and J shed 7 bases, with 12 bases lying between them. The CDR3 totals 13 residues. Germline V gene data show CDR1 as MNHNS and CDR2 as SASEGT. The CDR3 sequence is CASSEQGPGEQYV. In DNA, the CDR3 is TGTGCCAGCAGTGAACAGGGGCCGGGTGAGCAGTACGTC.

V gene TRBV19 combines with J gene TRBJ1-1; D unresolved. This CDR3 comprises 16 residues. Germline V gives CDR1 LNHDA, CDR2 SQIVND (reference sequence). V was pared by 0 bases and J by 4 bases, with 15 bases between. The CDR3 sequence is CASSIDQFLPGTEAFF. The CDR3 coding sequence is TGTGCCAGTAGTATAGATCAGTTCCTTCCTGGCACTGAAGCTTTCTTT.

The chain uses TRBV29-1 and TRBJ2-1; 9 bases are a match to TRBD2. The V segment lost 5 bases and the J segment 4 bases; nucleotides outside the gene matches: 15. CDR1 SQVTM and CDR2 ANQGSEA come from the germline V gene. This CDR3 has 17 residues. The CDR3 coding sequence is TGCAGCGTTTTCTGGGAGACTAGCGGAGCGCCTTACAATGAGCAGTTCTTC. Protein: CSVFWETSGAPYNEQFF.

CDR3 sequence reads: CASSDLAATDTQYF. Written as DNA, the CDR3 is TGTGCCAGCAGTGATCTAGCGGCCACAGATACGCAGTATTTT. The chain joins TRBV27 to TRBJ2-3; 7 bases align to TRBD2. The germline gives CDR1 MNHEY, CDR2 SMNVEV (reference sequence). V lost 5 bases and J lost 2; bases outside the gene matches: 4. CDR3 size: 14 residues.

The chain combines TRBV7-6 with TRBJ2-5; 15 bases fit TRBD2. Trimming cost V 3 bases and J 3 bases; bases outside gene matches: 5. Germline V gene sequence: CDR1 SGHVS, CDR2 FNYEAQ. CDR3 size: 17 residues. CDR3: CASSFRWTSGGEETQYF. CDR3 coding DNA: TGTGCCAGCAGCTTTAGATGGACTAGCGGGGGGGAAGAGACCCAGTACTTC.

The CDR3 loop reads CATSRLYRQGSTEAFF. The CDR3 region has the DNA TGTGCCACCAGCAGACTTTACAGACAGGGGTCCACTGAAGCTTTCTTT. The genes are TRBV15 and TRBJ1-1; 8 bases agree with TRBD1. CDR1 is LNHNV, CDR2 YYDKDF, per germline (reference sequence). The CDR3 is 16 residues long. J gave up 4 bases and V 2 bases, and 9 bases lay outside the gene matches.

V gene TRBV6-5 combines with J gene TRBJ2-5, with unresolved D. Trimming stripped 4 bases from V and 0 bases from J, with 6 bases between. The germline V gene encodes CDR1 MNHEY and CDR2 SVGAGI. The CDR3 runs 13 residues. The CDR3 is CASSWQNQETQYF. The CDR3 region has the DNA TGTGCCAGCAGTTGGCAGAACCAAGAGACCCAGTACTTC.

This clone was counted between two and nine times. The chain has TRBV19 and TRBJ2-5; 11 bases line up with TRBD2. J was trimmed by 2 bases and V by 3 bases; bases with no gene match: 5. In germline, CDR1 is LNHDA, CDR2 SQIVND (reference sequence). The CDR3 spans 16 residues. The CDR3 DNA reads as TGTGCCAGTAGTATCTCCGGGACTAGCGGACAAGAGACCCAGTACTTC. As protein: CASSISGTSGQETQYF.

CDR3: CAWSVGTANTDTQYF. The CDR3 DNA reads as TGTGCCTGGAGTGTTGGGACAGCGAACACAGATACGCAGTATTTT. The rearrangement joins TRBV30 to TRBJ2-3, with 7 bases aligning to TRBD1. This CDR3 is 15 amino acids long. Trimming removed 0 bases from V and 2 bases from J; junction bases left unmatched: 5. Germline CDR1 reads GTSNPN; CDR2 reads SVGIG (reference sequence).

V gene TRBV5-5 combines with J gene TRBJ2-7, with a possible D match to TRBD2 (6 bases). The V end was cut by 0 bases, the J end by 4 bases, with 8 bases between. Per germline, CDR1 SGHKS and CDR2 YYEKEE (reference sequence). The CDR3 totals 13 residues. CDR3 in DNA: TGTGCCAGCAGCTTGGATCGGGAGTACGAGCAGTACGTC. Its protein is CASSLDREYEQYV.

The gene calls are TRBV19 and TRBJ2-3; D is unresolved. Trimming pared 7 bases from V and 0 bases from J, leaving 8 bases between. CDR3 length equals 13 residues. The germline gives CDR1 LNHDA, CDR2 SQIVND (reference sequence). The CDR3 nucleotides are TGTGCCAGTAATGCGGAAAGCACAGATACGCAGTATTTT. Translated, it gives CASNAESTDTQYF.

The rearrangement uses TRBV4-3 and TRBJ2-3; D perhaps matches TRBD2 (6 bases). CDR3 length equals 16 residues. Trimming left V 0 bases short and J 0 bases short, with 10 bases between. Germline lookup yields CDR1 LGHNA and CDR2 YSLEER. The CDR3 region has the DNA TGCGCCAGCAGCCAAGATGGAGGGCTGAGCACAGATACGCAGTATTTT. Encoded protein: CASSQDGGLSTDTQYF.

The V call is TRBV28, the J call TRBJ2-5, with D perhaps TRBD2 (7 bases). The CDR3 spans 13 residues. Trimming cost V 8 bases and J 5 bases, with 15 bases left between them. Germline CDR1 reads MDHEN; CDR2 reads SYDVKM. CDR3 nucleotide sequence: TGTGCCAGCGATGCGGGGGCGGGGGAGACCCAGTACTTC. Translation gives CASDAGAGETQYF.

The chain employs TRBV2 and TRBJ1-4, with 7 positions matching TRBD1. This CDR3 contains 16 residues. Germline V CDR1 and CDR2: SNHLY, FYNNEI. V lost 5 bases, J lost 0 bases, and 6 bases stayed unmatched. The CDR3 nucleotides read TGTGCCAGCAGTATCGAACAGGGGACAACTAATGAAAAACTGTTTTTT. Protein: CASSIEQGTTNEKLFF.

The CDR3 sequence: CASSSYYRESGNTIYF. CDR3 nucleotides: TGTGCCAGCAGCTCGTACTACAGGGAAAGTGGAAACACCATATATTTT. V and J are TRBV7-9 and TRBJ1-3; weak D call: TRBD1 (6 bases). V lost 4 bases to trimming and J lost 3 bases, with 16 bases between them. Germline CDR1 is SEHNR and CDR2 is FQNEAQ (reference sequence). The CDR3 runs to 16 residues.

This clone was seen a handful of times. The CDR3 here is CASSPGVEDGYTF. CDR3 DNA sequence: TGTGCCAGCTCACCTGGAGTGGAGGATGGCTACACCTTC. The chain joins TRBV18 to TRBJ1-2; no definite D call. The CDR3 is 13 residues long. Germline CDR1 KGHSH, CDR2 LQKENI. Trimming took off 3 bases at V and 6 bases at J, with 11 bases between the two ends.